The 32 T cell receptor beta chains given below trace back to one sample, sequenced in a study of blood T cell repertoires in COVID-19 (dated by TCRdb to 2018 to 2021). Receptor amplification or capture employed the immunoSEQ multiplex PCR assay. Here the immuneACCESS table is served through TCRdb, limited to in-frame sequences with V and J called. Missing clones are a known gap in these copies; in checked studies unresolved V genes cover under half, and the rest lacks a known reason. Recorded for this sample are roughly 150,000 clones; around nine tenths of them occurred a single time. About 4.7% of the sample is held by the ten biggest clonotypes. Sequencing was done on a sample of peripheral blood. These receptor sequences come from a human donor in a cohort sampled during active COVID-19.

The chain is built from TRBV28 and TRBJ2-7; possible D gene TRBD1, 6 bases. V was pared by 7 bases and J by 3 bases, with 13 bases between. This CDR3 comprises 13 residues. The germline CDR1 and CDR2 sequences are MDHEN and SYDVKM. CDR3 sequence reads: CASTTGQNYEQYF. The CDR3 DNA follows: TGTGCCAGCACGACGGGACAAAACTACGAGCAGTACTTC.

V and J are TRBV10-3 and TRBJ1-2; 9 bases are a match to TRBD1. The CDR3 spans 15 residues. Looked up from germline, CDR1 is ENHRY and CDR2 is SYGVKD. V lost 4 bases, J lost 6 bases, and 9 bases stayed unmatched. This CDR3 reads CAISGGEQGADGYTF. Written as DNA, the CDR3 is TGTGCCATCAGTGGAGGGGAACAGGGGGCGGATGGCTACACCTTC.

CDR3 DNA sequence: TGTGCCAGCACTAAGACAGGGGGCTACGAGCAGTACTTC. It codes for CASTKTGGYEQYF. The V call is TRBV6-5, the J call TRBJ2-7; 9 bases match TRBD1. There are 13 residues in the CDR3. Germline CDR1 is MNHEY and CDR2 is SVGAGI. Trimming at V came to 7 bases and at J to 3 bases, leaving 4 bases not matched to a gene.

The V call is TRBV19, the J call TRBJ2-1; D gene uncertain. V was shortened by 4 bases and J by 12 bases, with 16 bases between the two germline ends. The CDR3 has 13 residues. CDR1 is LNHDA, CDR2 SQIVND, per germline (reference sequence). This chain's CDR3 is CASSTLDQSGQFF. In nucleotides, the CDR3 is TGTGCCAGTAGTACCTTAGACCAGTCGGGGCAGTTCTTC.

The rearrangement uses TRBV28 and TRBJ1-6; D not certain. V lost 2 bases, J lost 4 bases, and 6 bases lay in between. The CDR3 contains 14 residues. Germline V CDR1 and CDR2: MDHEN, SYDVKM. CDR3 residues: CASSLTVYNSPLHF. The DNA of the CDR3 is TGTGCCAGCAGTTTAACAGTGTATAATTCACCCCTCCACTTT.

The chain couples TRBV10-1 to TRBJ2-7; 9 nucleotides align to TRBD2. V gave up 8 bases and J gave up 0 bases; unmatched junction bases: 5. Germline V lookup: CDR1 WNHNN, CDR2 SYGVQD (reference sequence). This CDR3 is built from 14 residues. The DNA of the CDR3 is TGCGCCAGCCCTCGTAGCGGGAGCTCCTACGAGCAGTACTTC. This sequence encodes CASPRSGSSYEQYF.

The gene calls are TRBV11-2 and TRBJ1-1; no firm D call. With 2 bases removed from V and 5 bases from J, the gap between germline ends came to 9 bases. The CDR3 is 13 amino acids. Germline values: CDR1 SGHAT, CDR2 FQNNGV. This chain's CDR3 is CASSLHLRTEAFF. For the CDR3, the DNA is TGTGCCAGCAGCTTACACCTGAGGACTGAAGCTTTCTTT.

The chain joins TRBV7-8 to TRBJ1-6; 7 bases map to TRBD1. Trimming at V came to 5 bases and at J to 10 bases, leaving 8 bases not matched to a gene. CDR1 and CDR2 from the germline V gene are SGHVS and FQNEAQ. CDR3 length: 14 amino acids. The CDR3 protein is CASSNRGTRSPLHF. In nucleotides, the CDR3 is TGTGCCAGCAGCAACAGGGGCACCAGGTCACCCCTCCACTTT.

The rearrangement joins TRBV7-2 to TRBJ1-1; 8 nucleotides agree with TRBD1. CDR3 size: 15 residues. The V and J ends lost 5 bases and 0 bases, in that order; junction bases with no gene match: 5. Germline values: CDR1 SGHTA, CDR2 FQGNSA. This chain's CDR3 is CASSLTTGVNTEAFF. The CDR3 coding sequence is TGTGCCAGCAGCCTCACGACAGGGGTGAACACTGAAGCTTTCTTT.

The rearrangement links TRBV9 to TRBJ1-2; 7 bases match TRBD1. The germline V gene has CDR1 SGDLS and CDR2 YYNGEE. This CDR3 has 14 residues. J lost 4 bases, V lost 0 bases, and 3 bases had no gene match. The DNA of the CDR3 is TGTGCCAGCAGCGTAGGCGGACAGGCCTATGGCTACACCTTC. This translates into CASSVGGQAYGYTF.

This chain's CDR3 is CASSADRGPYNEQFF. The CDR3 bases are TGTGCCAGCAGTGCCGACAGGGGGCCCTACAATGAGCAGTTCTTC. V is TRBV6-6 and J is TRBJ2-1; 10 bases fit TRBD1. This CDR3 spans 15 amino acids. Germline lookup yields CDR1 MNHNY and CDR2 SVGAGI (reference sequence). Trimming at V came to 5 bases and at J to 2 bases, leaving 3 bases not matched to a gene.

This clone was seen a single time. CDR3 protein: CASSLWRGGKEKLFF. The CDR3 DNA follows: TGTGCCAGCAGTTTATGGAGGGGGGGAAAAGAAAAACTGTTTTTT. The chain combines TRBV28 with TRBJ1-4; D possibly corresponds to TRBD1 (6 bases). This CDR3 has 15 residues. With 0 bases removed from V and 8 bases from J, the gap between germline ends came to 13 bases. From germline, CDR1 is MDHEN and CDR2 SYDVKM.

The rearrangement uses TRBV10-1 and TRBJ1-4, with TRBD1 identical over 9 bases. The germline gives CDR1 WNHNN, CDR2 SYGVQD (reference sequence). V trimming: 3 bases; J trimming: 5 bases; junction bases outside the gene matches: 7. The CDR3 contains 16 residues. CDR3 sequence: CASSDNRGRGNEKLFF. The CDR3 DNA sequence: TGCGCCAGCAGTGACAACAGGGGGCGAGGGAATGAAAAACTGTTTTTT.

CDR3 in amino acids: CASSYPRGGNYEQYF. The CDR3 bases are TGTGCCAGCAGTTACCCCCGGGGGGGGAACTACGAGCAGTACTTC. The chain has TRBV6-2 or TRBV6-3 and TRBJ2-7; 8 bases line up with TRBD2. Trimming at V came to 2 bases and at J to 3 bases, leaving 6 bases not matched to a gene. The CDR3 is 15 residues long. Germline V CDR1 and CDR2: MNHEY, SVGEGT.

The J gene is TRBJ1-2, the V gene TRBV5-4, with D unresolved. CDR3 size: 15 residues. Trimming left V 3 bases short and J 2 bases short, with 14 bases between. Germline values: CDR1 SGHNT, CDR2 YYREEE (reference sequence). The CDR3 DNA reads as TGTGCCAGCAGCTCAGCCAGAGGAACCAACTATGGCTACACCTTC. Translating gives CASSSARGTNYGYTF. The variable domain in full, completed from reference TRBV5-4 and TRBJ1-2, reads ETGVTQSPTHLIKTRGQQVTLRCSSQSGHNTVSWYQQALGQGPQFIFQYYREEENGRGNFPPRFSGLQFPNYSSELNVNALELDDSALYLCASSSARGTNYGYTFGSGTRLTVV.

The chain recombines TRBV9 with TRBJ2-5, with 9 bases fitting TRBD2. Trimming removed 0 bases from V and 4 bases from J; junction bases left unmatched: 4. The CDR3 runs to 15 residues. The germline V gene has CDR1 SGDLS and CDR2 YYNGEE. The CDR3 reads CASSVALAGGETQYF. The CDR3 DNA sequence: TGTGCCAGCAGCGTAGCACTAGCGGGTGGAGAGACCCAGTACTTC. The entire variable domain, with the rest obtained from reference TRBV9 and TRBJ2-5, is as follows: DSGVTQTPKHLITATGQRVTLRCSPRSGDLSVYWYQQSLDQGLQFLIQYYNGEERAKGNILERFSAQQFPDLHSELNLSSLELGDSALYFCASSVALAGGETQYFGPGTRLLVL.

The chain joins TRBV4-2 to TRBJ2-1; 8 bases agree with TRBD1. The CDR3 consists of 13 residues. V shed 2 bases and J 6 bases; nucleotides not matched to a gene: 0. Germline lookup yields CDR1 LGHNA and CDR2 YNFKEQ. Here the CDR3 DNA reads TGTGCCAGCAGCCAAACAGGGGGCAATGAGCAGTTCTTC. Protein sequence: CASSQTGGNEQFF.

CDR3 protein: CASSIGTGVGTDTQYF. As DNA, the CDR3 is TGTGCCAGCAGCATCGGGACAGGGGTTGGCACAGATACGCAGTATTTT. The V call is TRBV7-6, the J call TRBJ2-3, with 10 positions matching TRBD1. This CDR3 has 16 amino acids. CDR1 and CDR2 from the germline V gene are SGHVS and FNYEAQ. V shed 5 bases and J 1 base; nucleotides not matched to a gene: 6.

The CDR3 DNA is TGTGCCAGCACCACACTGCTTAGCGGGAGGGCCGACGAGCAGTACTTC. Translation gives CASTTLLSGRADEQYF. V and J are TRBV11-2 and TRBJ2-7; 11 bases match TRBD2. V was clipped by 7 bases and J by 5 bases; unmatched bases: 13. The CDR3 is 16 residues long. Germline V CDR1 and CDR2: SGHAT, FQNNGV.

V is TRBV5-1 and J is TRBJ2-7; maybe TRBD1 (5 bases). Looked up from germline, CDR1 is SGHRS and CDR2 is YFSETQ. Trimming removed 0 bases from V and 0 bases from J, with 10 bases in between. The CDR3 spans 15 residues. Here the CDR3 reads CASSLGQSSSYEQYF. In nucleotides, the CDR3 is TGCGCCAGCAGCTTGGGACAGAGTAGCTCCTACGAGCAGTACTTC.

The rearrangement links TRBV19 to TRBJ2-5; the match to TRBD1 covers 10 bases. The CDR3 totals 14 residues. Trimming removed 3 bases from V and 3 bases from J; junction bases left unmatched: 1. Germline CDR1 and CDR2: LNHDA and SQIVND (reference sequence). DNA of the CDR3: TGTGCCAGTAGTATGGGACAGGGGAAAGAGACCCAGTACTTC. Residues: CASSMGQGKETQYF.

The genes are TRBV5-1 and TRBJ2-7; 7 bases are a match to TRBD2. Germline-derived CDR1 and CDR2 are SGHRS and YFSETQ. J gave up 4 bases and V 0 bases, and 4 bases lay outside the gene matches. The length of the CDR3 is 14 residues. Here the CDR3 reads CASSLDSGQYEQYF. CDR3 DNA: TGCGCCAGCAGCTTGGATAGCGGGCAATACGAGCAGTACTTC.

The chain joins TRBV25-1 to TRBJ2-2; perhaps TRBD2 as D (5 bases). Germline V CDR1 and CDR2: MGHDK, SYGVNS. Trimming stripped 3 bases from V and 2 bases from J, with 7 bases between. This CDR3 has 14 amino acids. The CDR3 is CASSERVNTGELFF. CDR3 in DNA: TGTGCCAGCAGTGAGCGGGTTAACACCGGGGAGCTGTTTTTT.

V is TRBV5-6 and J is TRBJ1-5; 10 bases are a match to TRBD1. The V gene's germline CDR1 is SGHDT and CDR2 YYEEEE. V trimming: 2 bases; J trimming: 4 bases; junction bases outside the gene matches: 9. The CDR3 runs 17 residues. For the CDR3, the DNA is TGTGCCAGCAGCTTTCGGTCCGGGACAGGGGAAAATCAGCCCCAGCATTTT. This translates into CASSFRSGTGENQPQHF.

The CDR3 DNA reads TGTGCCAGCAGCCCAGGGGTCATATTTGGGGGCGGCGGGGAGCTGTTTTTT. Encoded protein: CASSPGVIFGGGGELFF. The rearrangement links TRBV7-2 to TRBJ2-2, with D maybe TRBD1 (6 bases). The CDR3 spans 17 residues. V was cut by 5 bases and J by 7 bases, with 23 bases left in between. CDR1 and CDR2 (germline): SGHTA, FQGNSA.

This chain connects TRBV27 to TRBJ1-1; possibly TRBD1 for D (6 bases). CDR1 and CDR2 (germline): MNHEY, SMNVEV (reference sequence). The CDR3 runs 15 residues. V was pared by 5 bases and J by 5 bases, with 18 bases between. CDR3 DNA sequence: TGTGCCAGCAGTATTAAACAGGGAGGGTTAACTGAAGCTTTCTTT. Protein product: CASSIKQGGLTEAFF.

The chain links TRBV29-1 to TRBJ1-1; tentatively, D is TRBD1 (5 bases). The CDR3 covers 12 residues. Germline V gene sequence: CDR1 SQVTM, CDR2 ANQGSEA. In DNA form, the CDR3 reads TGCATCGCCACACAGGTGCTGGGTGAAGCTTTCTTT. It specifies CIATQVLGEAFF.

The V gene is TRBV7-8, the J gene TRBJ2-7; no reliable D call. CDR3 length equals 12 residues. Germline CDR1 and CDR2: SGHVS and FQNEAQ. The germline V and J ends were trimmed by 4 bases and 0 bases, with 4 bases remaining between them. The CDR3 DNA sequence: TGTGCCAGCAGCTCCCTCTCCTACGAGCAGTACTTC. Encoded protein: CASSSLSYEQYF.

This clone was seen just once. The chain has TRBV18 and TRBJ1-5; tentative D call: TRBD1 (6 bases). This CDR3 contains 20 residues. The V gene's germline CDR1 is KGHSH and CDR2 LQKENI. The V end was cut by 4 bases, the J end by 0 bases, with 25 bases between. The CDR3: CASSRIRTGGESSSNQPQHF. In DNA form, the CDR3 reads TGTGCCAGCTCACGCATAAGAACGGGGGGCGAGAGTAGTAGCAATCAGCCCCAGCATTTT.

The chain employs TRBV4-1 and TRBJ1-2; D is uncertain. Trimming shortened V by 2 bases and J by 7 bases, and 17 bases separated the two germline ends. Germline V lookup: CDR1 MGHRA, CDR2 YSYEKL. The CDR3 sequence is 15 residues long. The CDR3 bases are TGCGCCAGCAGCCAACCCCCAGGCCCAATTGGTGGCTACACCTTC. Encoded protein: CASSQPPGPIGGYTF.

The rearrangement joins TRBV7-2 to TRBJ1-4; D remains unclear. Trimming removed 3 bases from V and 5 bases from J, with 7 bases in between. This CDR3 has 13 amino acids. Germline CDR1 reads SGHTA; CDR2 reads FQGNSA. Written as DNA, the CDR3 is TGTGCCAGCAGCTTTGGACTAAATGAAAAACTGTTTTTT. The encoded protein is CASSFGLNEKLFF. Combining the CDR3 with reference TRBV7-2 and TRBJ1-4 gives the whole variable domain GAGVSQSPSNKVTEKGKDVELRCDPISGHTALYWYRQSLGQGLEFLIYFQGNSAPDKSGLPSDRFSAERTGGSVSTLTIQRTQQEDSAVYLCASSFGLNEKLFFGSGTQLSVL.

The genes are TRBV9 and TRBJ1-3; 11 bases line up with TRBD1. The CDR3 extends over 16 amino acids. The junction had 4 bases not matched to a gene; V was cut back by 3 bases and J by 2 bases. Germline CDR1 and CDR2: SGDLS and YYNGEE. The CDR3 sequence: CASSARDRGTGNTIYF. CDR3 nucleotide sequence: TGTGCCAGCAGCGCACGGGACAGGGGGACTGGAAACACCATATATTTT.